This T cell receptor (beta chain) was recorded in a study of blood T cells in healthy people across ages. The use of a sample-barcoded 5' primer and a J-beta primer mix characterized a second PCR of roughly 7 to 12 cycles. Each cDNA molecule was tagged by a template-switch adaptor that had 12 random nucleotides. TCRdb re-called the 5' RACE reads with MiXCR, one entry per CDR3 protein. The sample records about 1.5 million distinct CDR3 sequences, roughly 43% being singletons. Study observations and caveats: Estimated diversity that came from one million T cells was considered an underestimate. Expanded clonotype shifts may have been confounded, as the donors had an unknown CMV status.

The CDR3 extends over 13 amino acids. V lost 5 bases and J lost 6, with 13 bases in between. CDR1 MNHEY and CDR2 SVGAGI come from the germline V gene. This clonotype has more than one count but fewer than ten. The antigen remains undetermined. The sample taken for sequencing was blood. This clonotype was sampled from a young woman in good health. The chain recombines TRBV6-5 with TRBJ1-1; a possible D gene is TRBD1 (5 bases). CDR3 amino acids: CASSNAARAEAFF. The CDR3 bases are TGTGCCAGCAGTAACGCTGCCAGGGCTGAAGCTTTCTTT.